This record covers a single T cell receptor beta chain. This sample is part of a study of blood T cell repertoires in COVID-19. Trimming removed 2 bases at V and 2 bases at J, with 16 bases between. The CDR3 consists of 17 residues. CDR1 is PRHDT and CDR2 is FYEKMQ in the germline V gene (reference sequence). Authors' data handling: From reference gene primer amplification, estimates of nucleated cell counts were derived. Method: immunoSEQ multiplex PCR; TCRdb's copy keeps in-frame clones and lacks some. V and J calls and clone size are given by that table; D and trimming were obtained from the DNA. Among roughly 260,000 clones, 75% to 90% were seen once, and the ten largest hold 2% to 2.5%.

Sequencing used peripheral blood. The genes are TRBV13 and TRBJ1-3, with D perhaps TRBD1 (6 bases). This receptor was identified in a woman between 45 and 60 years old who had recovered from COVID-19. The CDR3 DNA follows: TGTGCCAGCAGCTTACGAACCCAGGGGATTGCTGGAAACACCATATATTTT. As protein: CASSLRTQGIAGNTIYF.